This T cell receptor beta chain was profiled in a study of T-cell reconstitution after alpha-beta-depleted transplantation in children. Points from the study as a whole: For some patients, TCRbeta diversity was high at day 60 because of recipient T cells and thymic progenitors that survived. Reportedly, roughly two months post-transplant, alpha-beta T cells arose from several hundred expanded graft clones. A year post-transplant, T-cell counts and diversity derived mostly from newly produced T cells.

Regarding this clonotype: Its specificity is unknown. Being one base from a much bigger clone, this may be a read error.

Germline CDR1 reads SGHRS; CDR2 reads YFSETQ. The CDR3 runs 12 residues. The TCRbeta library was prepared with unique molecular identifiers. Each CDR3 protein is one row after TCRdb ran MiXCR on the PCR reads. The table records 250,000 to 400,000 distinct CDR3 sequences, 20% to 30% of them present only once. The chain recombines TRBV5-1 with TRBJ1-4; no clear D gene. The sequences come from PBMCs, mostly from graft donor cells, collected 180 days after TCRalphabeta/CD19-depleted stem cell transplant. This TCR was recovered from a male patient between 5 and 17 years old who had a stem cell transplant for acute lymphoblastic leukemia, so the T cells may come from the graft donor. The chain's CDR3 is CASRTTNGKLFF. As DNA, the CDR3 is TGCGCCAGCAGGACAACTAATGGAAAACTGTTTTTT. Supplemented by reference TRBV5-1 and TRBJ1-4, the full variable domain reads KAGVTQTPRYLIKTRGQQVTLSCSPISGHRSVSWYQQTPGQGLQFLFEYFSETQRNKGNFPGRFSGRQFSNSRSEMNVSTLELGDSALYLCASRTTNGKLFFGSGTQLSVL.